The 13 T cell receptor beta chains given below trace back to one sample, sequenced in a study of T cells in Graves' hyperthyroidism and ophthalmopathy. TCR beta CDR3 regions were amplified from RNA transcripts. During a first-round RT-PCR of the TCR CDR3, the HTBI primer set was used. Each CDR3 protein gets one entry after TCRdb re-called the multiplex PCR reads with MiXCR. The table shows 460,000 or so distinct CDR3 sequences, with 13% to 15% occurring only once. Sequencing used blood. The receptors here all came from a woman aged 18-35 years with Graves' hyperthyroidism.

This clonotype was observed a few times. The V gene is TRBV6-2 or TRBV6-3, the J gene TRBJ2-3; TRBD1 agrees at 9 bases. Per germline, CDR1 MNHEY and CDR2 SVGEGT. The CDR3 sequence is 18 residues long. The J segment lost 0 bases and the V segment lost 0 bases, leaving 7 bases of the junction unmatched. CDR3 sequence: CASSYSTPQGASTDTQYF. CDR3 bases: TGTGCCAGCAGTTACTCGACCCCACAGGGGGCTAGCACAGATACGCAGTATTTT.

In this sample, this clonotype turned up a few times. This chain links TRBV29-1 with TRBJ1-1, with unresolved D. V lost 7 bases and J lost 3, with 9 bases in between. The CDR3 is made up of 11 amino acids. CDR1 SQVTM and CDR2 ANQGSEA come from the germline V gene. The CDR3 is CSAELDTEAFF. CDR3 DNA: TGCAGCGCTGAGCTGGACACTGAAGCTTTCTTT.

This clonotype was observed at least ten times. The chain uses TRBV2 and TRBJ2-3; 9 bases align to TRBD2. Looked up from germline, CDR1 is SNHLY and CDR2 is FYNNEI. J lost 3 bases, V lost 7 bases, and 8 bases had no gene match. The CDR3 extends over 15 amino acids. The DNA of the CDR3 is TGTGCCAGCAACCTAGCGGGAAGGGCGACAGATACGCAGTATTTT. The encoded protein is CASNLAGRATDTQYF.

There are a few counts of this clonotype. The V gene is TRBV3-1, the J gene TRBJ2-7, with D unresolved. V lost 1 base to trimming and J lost 0 bases, with 4 bases between them. Germline CDR1 reads LGHDT; CDR2 reads YNNKEL (reference sequence). This CDR3 region has 13 residues. The chain's CDR3 is CASSQVNSYEQYF. The CDR3 nucleotides are TGTGCCAGCAGCCAAGTGAACTCCTACGAGCAGTACTTC.

This clonotype was observed at least ten times. The rearrangement links TRBV11-2 to TRBJ2-2; D ambiguous. CDR1 SGHAT and CDR2 FQNNGV come from the germline V gene. V was pared by 5 bases and J by 6 bases, with 13 bases between. The CDR3 contains 14 residues. This chain's CDR3 is CASSPSAGPGELFF. CDR3 sequence (DNA): TGTGCCAGCAGCCCCAGTGCCGGGCCCGGGGAGCTGTTTTTT.

This clonotype was recorded a few times. The chain is built from TRBV24-1 and TRBJ2-1, with D maybe TRBD2 (5 bases). Germline V lookup: CDR1 KGHDR, CDR2 SFDVKD. CDR3 size: 13 residues. Trimming stripped 10 bases from V and 5 bases from J, with 14 bases between. CDR3 protein: CATRPPGDNEQFF. CDR3 DNA: TGTGCCACGCGACCCCCCGGGGACAATGAGCAGTTCTTC.

This clonotype occurred many times. The rearrangement uses TRBV20-1 and TRBJ2-5; D is possibly TRBD1 (5 bases). This CDR3 comprises 15 residues. Germline V gene sequence: CDR1 DFQATT, CDR2 SNEGSKA (reference sequence). The CDR3 reads CSYSSRDLPRETQYF. The CDR3 DNA sequence: TGCAGCTACTCATCCAGGGATCTTCCTCGAGAGACCCAGTACTTC.

The chain combines TRBV5-1 with TRBJ1-2, with 7 nucleotides matching TRBD1. CDR1 SGHRS and CDR2 YFSETQ come from the germline V gene. Germline trimming cut 4 bases from V and 4 bases from J; bases unmatched to any gene: 10. The CDR3 is 15 amino acids. The CDR3 spells CASSLQGNLLYGYTF. CDR3 in DNA: TGCGCCAGCAGCCTACAGGGGAATCTGCTCTATGGCTACACCTTC.

A note on this clonotype: A much larger clone lies one base from this, so it may be a read error. The chain employs TRBV24-1 and TRBJ2-7, with D possibly being TRBD2 (6 bases). The germline V and J ends were trimmed by 3 bases and 5 bases, with 16 bases remaining between them. Germline CDR1 KGHDR, CDR2 SFDVKD. This CDR3 is built from 15 residues. CDR3: CATSDALGGTDEQYV. The CDR3 nucleotides are TGTGCCACCAGTGATGCGCTGGGGGGTACGGACGAGCAGTACGTC.

This clonotype was seen ten or more times. V gene TRBV7-9 combines with J gene TRBJ1-1; unclear D gene. The germline V gene has CDR1 SEHNR and CDR2 FQNEAQ (reference sequence). The CDR3 is 16 residues long. V was cut by 4 bases and J by 0 bases, with 15 bases left in between. As DNA, the CDR3 is TGTGCCAGCAGCTCCGTGGCGGGCGGCCTGAACACTGAAGCTTTCTTT. It is translated as CASSSVAGGLNTEAFF.

Only a few counts were recorded for this clonotype. V gene TRBV25-1 combines with J gene TRBJ2-1; D uncertain. Germline assignment: CDR1 MGHDK and CDR2 SYGVNS. CDR3 length equals 14 residues. The V gene lost 4 bases and the J gene lost 3 bases, with 10 bases spanning the gap. CDR3 region: CASSVGNDYNEQFF. The CDR3 DNA follows: TGTGCCAGCAGTGTGGGAAATGACTACAATGAGCAGTTCTTC. Full variable domain (rest looked up from reference TRBV25-1 and TRBJ2-1): EADIYQTPRYLVIGTGKKITLECSQTMGHDKMYWYQQDPGMELHLIHYSYGVNSTEKGDLSSESTVSRIRTEHFPLTLESARPSHTSQYLCASSVGNDYNEQFFGPGTRLTVL.

This clonotype has at least ten counts. V usage is TRBV27 and J usage is TRBJ1-1; tentative D call: TRBD1 (5 bases). V was clipped by 3 bases and J by 1 base, with 12 bases between them. The germline V gene encodes CDR1 MNHEY and CDR2 SMNVEV (reference sequence). The CDR3 covers 15 residues. CDR3 nucleotides: TGTGCCAGCAGTTTCGGGGGAAGCGGGAACACTGAAGCTTTCTTT. It yields the protein CASSFGGSGNTEAFF.

This clonotype was counted only a few times. This chain joins TRBV27 and TRBJ1-4, with a weak D call TRBD1 (6 bases). Germline loops: CDR1 MNHEY, CDR2 SMNVEV (reference sequence). This CDR3 spans 15 amino acids. V shed 5 bases and J shed 5 bases, with 15 bases lying between them. Here the CDR3 reads CASSLRTAQNEKLFF. The CDR3 DNA sequence: TGTGCCAGCAGTCTCCGGACAGCGCAAAATGAAAAACTGTTTTTT.